This TCR beta chain was profiled in a study of T cell changes during pregnancy in multiple sclerosis. Libraries were prepared by immunoSEQ multiplex PCR; TCRdb keeps only in-frame clonotypes and omits some of them. The sample has approximately 100,000 clones; just over 90% are singletons. This CDR3 comprises 16 residues. V shed 3 bases and J shed 5 bases, with 20 bases lying between them. The germline V gene encodes CDR1 SGHRS and CDR2 YFSETQ. The source material was peripheral blood, sampled in the second trimester of pregnancy. This clonotype was sampled from a female donor with multiple sclerosis, enrolled in a pregnancy study. The rearrangement links TRBV5-1 to TRBJ2-5; D unclear. In nucleotides, the CDR3 is TGCGCCAGCAGCTCTTTTTCACGCTCTCCCGGGGAGACCCAGTACTTC. It codes for CASSSFSRSPGETQYF.